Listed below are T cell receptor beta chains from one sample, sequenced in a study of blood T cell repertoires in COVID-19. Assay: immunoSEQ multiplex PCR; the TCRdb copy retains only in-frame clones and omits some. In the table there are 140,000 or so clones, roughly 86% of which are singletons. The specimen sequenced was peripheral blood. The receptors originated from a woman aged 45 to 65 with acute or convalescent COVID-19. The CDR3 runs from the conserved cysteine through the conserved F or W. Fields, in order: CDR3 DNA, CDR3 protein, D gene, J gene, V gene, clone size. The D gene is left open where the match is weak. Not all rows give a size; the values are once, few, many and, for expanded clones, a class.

TGCGCCAGCAGCCAAGATGGGGGGGGGCGGTCTTATAGCAATCAGCCCCAGCATTTT,CASSQDGGGRSYSNQPQHF,.,TRBJ1-5,TRBV4-1,.
TGCGCCAGCAGCCTAACAGGGACGAACACTGAAGCTTTCTTT,CASSLTGTNTEAFF,.,TRBJ1-1,TRBV5-1,.
TGCGCCAGCAGCTTAGGTGTTTCGGGACAACAGCCTAAGAACACTGAAGCTTTCTTT,CASSLGVSGQQPKNTEAFF,.,TRBJ1-1,TRBV5-1,.
TGTGCCACCAGTGATTTAGGACAGGGGGGAGATACGCAGTATTTT,CATSDLGQGGDTQYF,TRBD1,TRBJ2-3,TRBV24-1,.
TGTGCCAGCAGCGTTAGCGGGGGATCTTACAATGAGCAGTTCTTC,CASSVSGGSYNEQFF,TRBD2,TRBJ2-1,TRBV9,.
TGTGCCAGCAGTGAAGGGGGGCCGGCGCGCGAGCAGTACTTC,CASSEGGPAREQYF,.,TRBJ2-7,TRBV6-1,.
TGTGCCAGCATAGGGAGGACCTTCCACAATGAGCAGTTCTTC,CASIGRTFHNEQFF,.,TRBJ2-1,TRBV27,.
TGTGCCAGCAGGGAAGGACAGGGGTATAATTCACCCCTCCACTTT,CASREGQGYNSPLHF,TRBD1,TRBJ1-6,TRBV7-6,.
TGCAGTGTTCCGGACAGAAACGAAGCTTTCTTT,CSVPDRNEAFF,.,TRBJ1-1,TRBV20-1,.
TGTGCCAGCTCCGAGTGGGCTTACGCCTACAATGAGCAGTTCTTC,CASSEWAYAYNEQFF,.,TRBJ2-1,TRBV6-4,.
TGTGCCAGCAGTTACCGCGACAGGTACGAGCAGTACTTC,CASSYRDRYEQYF,.,TRBJ2-7,TRBV6-6,few
TGTGCCAGCAGCCCCCCGGGACAGGGATTCACCGGGGAGCTGTTTTTT,CASSPPGQGFTGELFF,TRBD1,TRBJ2-2,TRBV5-4,.
TGTGCCAGCAGCTTGCCCCTGGGGACATCCTACGAGCAGTACTTC,CASSLPLGTSYEQYF,.,TRBJ2-7,TRBV5-6,.
TGTGCCAGCAGCCATGATTCTGGCTCTAGCGGTTACAATGAGCAGTTCTTC,CASSHDSGSSGYNEQFF,TRBD2,TRBJ2-1,TRBV4-2,once
TGTGCCAGCAGCCCCAGGGGTTTAAGCACAGATACGCAGTATTTT,CASSPRGLSTDTQYF,.,TRBJ2-3,TRBV7-9,once
TGTGCCTGGAGTCAGGTCGGTTCTGTTAGACAGAACACTGAAGCTTTCTTT,CAWSQVGSVRQNTEAFF,.,TRBJ1-1,TRBV30,.